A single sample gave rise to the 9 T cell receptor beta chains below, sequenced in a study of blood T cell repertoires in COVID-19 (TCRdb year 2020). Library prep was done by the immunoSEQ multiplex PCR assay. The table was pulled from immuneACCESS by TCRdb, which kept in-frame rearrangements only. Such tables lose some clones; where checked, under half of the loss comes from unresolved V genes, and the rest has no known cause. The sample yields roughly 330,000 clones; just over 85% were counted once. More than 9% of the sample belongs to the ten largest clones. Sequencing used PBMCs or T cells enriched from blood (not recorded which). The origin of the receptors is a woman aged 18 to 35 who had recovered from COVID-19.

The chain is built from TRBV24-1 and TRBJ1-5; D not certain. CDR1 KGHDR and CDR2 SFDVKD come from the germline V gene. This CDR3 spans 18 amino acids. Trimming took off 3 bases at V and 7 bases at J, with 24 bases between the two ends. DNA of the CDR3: TGTGCCACCAGTGATCTCCCCGGGGAGTGCATCCACTACCAGCCCCAGCATTTT. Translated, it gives CATSDLPGECIHYQPQHF.

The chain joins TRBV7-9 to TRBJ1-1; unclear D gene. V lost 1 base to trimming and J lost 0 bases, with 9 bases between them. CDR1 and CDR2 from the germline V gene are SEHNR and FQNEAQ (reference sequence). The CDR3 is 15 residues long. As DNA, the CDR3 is TGTGCCAGCAGCTTAGTGGCGGGGATGAACACTGAAGCTTTCTTT. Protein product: CASSLVAGMNTEAFF.

For the CDR3, the DNA is TGTGCCAGCAGCCAAGATTTGGGGGGAGCGTTGGGCTTAGGTAATGAGCAGTTCTTC. Its translation: CASSQDLGGALGLGNEQFF. J is TRBJ2-1 and V is TRBV3-1 (or the pseudogene TRBV3-2), with D possibly being TRBD2 (6 bases). CDR1 is LGHDT, CDR2 YNNKEL, per germline (reference sequence). Trimming took off 0 bases at V and 7 bases at J, with 25 bases between the two ends. The CDR3 has 19 amino acids.

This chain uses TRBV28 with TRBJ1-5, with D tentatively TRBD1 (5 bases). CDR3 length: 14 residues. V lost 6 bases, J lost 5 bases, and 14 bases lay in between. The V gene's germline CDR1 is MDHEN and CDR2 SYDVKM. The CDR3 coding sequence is TGTGCCAGCAGAACGGGAGGGGACCATCAGCCCCAGCATTTT. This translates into CASRTGGDHQPQHF.

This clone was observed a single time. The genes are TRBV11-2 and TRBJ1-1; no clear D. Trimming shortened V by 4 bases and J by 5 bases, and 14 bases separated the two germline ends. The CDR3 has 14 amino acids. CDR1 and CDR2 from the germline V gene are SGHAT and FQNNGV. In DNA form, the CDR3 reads TGTGCCAGCAGCTCCGCGGTAGTACGGACTGAAGCTTTCTTT. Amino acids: CASSSAVVRTEAFF.

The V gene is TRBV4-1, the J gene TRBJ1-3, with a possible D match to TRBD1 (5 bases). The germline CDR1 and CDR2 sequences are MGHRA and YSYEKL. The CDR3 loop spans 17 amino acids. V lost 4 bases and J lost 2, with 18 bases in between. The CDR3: CASSPPWRGPPGNTIYF. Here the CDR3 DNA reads TGCGCCAGCAGCCCGCCCTGGCGGGGCCCCCCTGGAAACACCATATATTTT.

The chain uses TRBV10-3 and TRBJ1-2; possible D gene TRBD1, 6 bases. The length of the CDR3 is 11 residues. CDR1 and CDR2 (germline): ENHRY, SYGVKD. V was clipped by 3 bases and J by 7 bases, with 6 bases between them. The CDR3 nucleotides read TGTGCCATCAGTGAAGGGGGTGGCTACACCTTC. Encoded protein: CAISEGGGYTF.

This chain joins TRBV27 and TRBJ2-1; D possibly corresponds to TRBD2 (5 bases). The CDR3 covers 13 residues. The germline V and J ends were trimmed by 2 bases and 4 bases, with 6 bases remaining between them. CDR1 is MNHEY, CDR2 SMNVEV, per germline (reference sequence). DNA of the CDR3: TGTGCCAGCAGTTTAACGGGGTACAATGAGCAGTTCTTC. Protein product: CASSLTGYNEQFF.

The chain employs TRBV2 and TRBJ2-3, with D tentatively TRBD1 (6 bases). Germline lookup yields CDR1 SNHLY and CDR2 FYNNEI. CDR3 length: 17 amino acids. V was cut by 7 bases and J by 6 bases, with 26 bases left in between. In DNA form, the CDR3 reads TGTGCCAGCAACCCATTAGGGGACAAAACCGGTTGGGATACGCAGTATTTT. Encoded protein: CASNPLGDKTGWDTQYF.